The rows below give T cell receptor beta chains drawn from one sample of a study of blood T cell repertoires in COVID-19. Only in-frame clones appear in the TCRdb table, and some are missing; sequencing was by immunoSEQ multiplex PCR. The sample lists roughly 230,000 clones; around 81% were seen once. Sample: peripheral blood. Receptors originate from a woman aged 60-75 years with active or convalescent COVID-19. The CDR3 runs from the conserved cysteine through the conserved F or W. Fields, in order: D gene, J gene, clone size, V gene, CDR3 protein, CDR3 DNA. The D gene is left open where the match is weak. Rows give clone size only sometimes, using once, few, many, or a class for an expanded clone.

d_gene: TRBD2; j_gene: TRBJ2-7; abundance: .; v_gene: TRBV3-1/TRBV3-2; CDR3aa: CASSHRSGRNTYEQYF; CDR3nt: TGTGCCAGCAGCCATCGAAGCGGGAGGAATACCTACGAGCAGTACTTC
d_gene: .; j_gene: TRBJ1-5; abundance: .; v_gene: TRBV28; CDR3aa: CASSSLGGRIDQPQHF; CDR3nt: TGTGCCAGCAGTTCACTCGGGGGGCGCATAGATCAGCCCCAGCATTTT
d_gene: .; j_gene: TRBJ2-5; abundance: few; v_gene: TRBV11-3; CDR3aa: CASSSFQGQETQYF; CDR3nt: TGTGCCAGCAGCTCCTTTCAGGGACAAGAGACCCAGTACTTC
d_gene: .; j_gene: TRBJ1-3; abundance: .; v_gene: TRBV3-1/TRBV3-2; CDR3aa: CASSPRSGAGNTIYF; CDR3nt: TGTGCCAGCAGCCCTCGGTCAGGGGCTGGAAACACCATATATTTT
d_gene: .; j_gene: TRBJ1-5; abundance: .; v_gene: TRBV6-5; CDR3aa: CASSRTADQPQHF; CDR3nt: TGTGCCAGCAGCCGGACAGCCGATCAGCCCCAGCATTTT
d_gene: TRBD2; j_gene: TRBJ2-5; abundance: .; v_gene: TRBV14; CDR3aa: CASSLTSGALQETQYF; CDR3nt: TGTGCCAGCAGCCTCACTAGCGGGGCCCTCCAAGAGACCCAGTACTTC
d_gene: .; j_gene: TRBJ2-2; abundance: .; v_gene: TRBV11-2; CDR3aa: CASSSHTANTGELFF; CDR3nt: TGTGCCAGCAGCTCCCACACCGCGAACACCGGGGAGCTGTTTTTT
d_gene: TRBD1; j_gene: TRBJ1-4; abundance: few; v_gene: TRBV4-1; CDR3aa: CASSWDRGDEKLFF; CDR3nt: TGCGCCAGCAGCTGGGACAGGGGGGATGAAAAACTGTTTTTT
d_gene: .; j_gene: TRBJ2-3; abundance: .; v_gene: TRBV5-1; CDR3aa: CASSLDEPRTDTQYF; CDR3nt: TGCGCCAGCAGCTTGGACGAGCCTCGCACAGATACGCAGTATTTT
d_gene: TRBD2; j_gene: TRBJ2-3; abundance: .; v_gene: TRBV9; CDR3aa: CASSPRSGDYTDTQYF; CDR3nt: TGTGCCAGCAGCCCCCGTAGCGGGGATTACACAGATACGCAGTATTTT
d_gene: .; j_gene: TRBJ2-1; abundance: .; v_gene: TRBV11-3; CDR3aa: CASSWTDPGNEQFF; CDR3nt: TGTGCCAGCAGCTGGACAGACCCCGGGAATGAGCAGTTCTTC
d_gene: TRBD1; j_gene: TRBJ2-1; abundance: .; v_gene: TRBV5-4; CDR3aa: CASSLGGQGDEQFF; CDR3nt: TGTGCCAGCAGCTTGGGGGGACAGGGGGATGAGCAGTTCTTC
d_gene: .; j_gene: TRBJ2-1; abundance: .; v_gene: TRBV11-2; CDR3aa: CASSLVPLASSYNEQFF; CDR3nt: TGTGCCAGCAGCTTAGTTCCTCTAGCAAGCTCCTACAATGAGCAGTTCTTC
d_gene: .; j_gene: TRBJ2-5; abundance: .; v_gene: TRBV28; CDR3aa: CASSPGATSGGETQYF; CDR3nt: TGTGCCAGCAGTCCAGGGGCCACTTCTGGGGGAGAGACCCAGTACTTC
d_gene: .; j_gene: TRBJ1-6; abundance: .; v_gene: TRBV19; CDR3aa: CASSNSGEGNSPLHF; CDR3nt: TGTGCCAGTAGTAATTCAGGGGAAGGTAATTCACCCCTCCACTTT